This TCR beta chain was recorded in a study of T cells in women clearing cervical HPV infection. For this clone: Coverage ceases 3 residues before the CDR3 finishes, and the germline J gene fills in the end.

From germline, CDR1 is SGHDT and CDR2 YYEEEE. The CDR3 consists of 14 residues. Deletions cut 0 bases from V and 0 bases from J, with 5 bases between. Repertoires were generated with immunoSEQ multiplex PCR, while TCRdb's copy carries only in-frame clones and drops some. The sample table includes about 30,000 clones. V usage is TRBV5-6 and J usage is TRBJ2-3; no definite D call. The sequencing sample was made of blood buffy coat. This clonotype was sampled from a woman aged 18-70 years with a cervical HPV16 infection that either progressed to CIN3+ or cleared (not recorded which). The sequenced CDR3 bases are TGTGCCAGCAGCTTGGGTGTAAGCACAGATACG. This translates into CASSLGVSTDT. The CDR3 reads in full as CASSLGVSTDTQYF.